One and the same sample provided the 2 T cell receptor beta chains below, sequenced in a study of shared clonotypes between healthy human individuals. Profiling relied on immunoSEQ multiplex PCR, and the TCRdb table lists in-frame clones only, not all of them. The repertoire holds about 2,200,000 clones, with 85% to 95% as singletons. Only CD45RO-negative cells positively selected for CCR7 counted as naive CD8 cells, so terminally differentiated effector memory CD45RA+ cells were excluded. The sequencing input was naive CD8+ T cells from PBMCs. The source of these receptors is a man between 18 and 35 years old in good health. Some clones in this sample may be carry-over from other donors' samples.

This clone appeared a single time. The chain uses TRBV5-8 and TRBJ1-3; D remains unclear. Trimming removed 6 bases from V and 1 base from J, with 17 bases in between. Germline V gene lookup returns CDR1 SGHTS and CDR2 YDEGEE. The CDR3 is made up of 16 amino acids. The chain's CDR3 is CASTLLRGISGNTIYF. The CDR3 region has the DNA TGTGCCAGCACCCTTTTGCGGGGAATTTCTGGAAACACCATATATTTT.

This clone has only one observation. This CDR3 is also generated by other DNA sequences in the sample. The chain carries TRBV6-6 and TRBJ2-2; D unclear. CDR3 size: 12 residues. CDR1 and CDR2 (germline): MNHNY, SVGAGI (reference sequence). Trimming pared 2 bases from V and 5 bases from J, leaving 3 bases between. The CDR3 loop is CASSYGTGELFF. CDR3 DNA sequence: TGTGCCAGCAGTTACGGTACCGGGGAGCTGTTTTTT.